The 30 T cell receptor beta chains reported below all come from one sample, sequenced in a study of blood T cell repertoires in COVID-19. Clones were sequenced by immunoSEQ multiplex PCR, and TCRdb holds only the in-frame ones, with some missing. There are approximately 300,000 clones in the sample; just under 90% occur only once, and roughly 3.7% lies in the top ten. The material sequenced was peripheral blood. The receptors shown here come from a woman between 35 and 50 years old with acute or convalescent COVID-19.

V and J are TRBV2 and TRBJ2-1, with 9 bases that match TRBD1. CDR1 is SNHLY, CDR2 FYNNEI, per germline. The CDR3 is 15 amino acids. Losses at the gene ends were 5 bases for V and 6 bases for J; bases not matched to a gene: 8. The CDR3 reads CASSTSQTGGNEQFF. CDR3 nucleotides: TGTGCCAGCAGTACCTCACAGACAGGGGGCAATGAGCAGTTCTTC.

This chain links TRBV19 with TRBJ1-2; tentative D call: TRBD1 (6 bases). CDR1 is LNHDA and CDR2 is SQIVND in the germline V gene (reference sequence). The V end lost 3 bases, the J end lost 5 bases, and 25 bases lay between the germline ends. The CDR3 totals 18 residues. The CDR3 reads CASSIGAGVGRGHYGYTF. The CDR3 DNA follows: TGTGCCAGTAGTATCGGTGCGGGTGTTGGCAGGGGTCATTATGGCTACACCTTC.

The chain uses TRBV19 and TRBJ1-4; no reliable D call. CDR3 length: 14 residues. Trimming removed 3 bases at V and 5 bases at J, with 10 bases between. Germline CDR1 reads LNHDA; CDR2 reads SQIVND (reference sequence). This CDR3 is CASSIGRLNEKLFF. The CDR3 DNA sequence: TGTGCCAGTAGTATCGGTCGGTTAAATGAAAAACTGTTTTTT.

The chain is built from TRBV10-3 and TRBJ2-1, with 8 bases matching TRBD2. The germline CDR1 and CDR2 sequences are ENHRY and SYGVKD. V lost 6 bases to trimming and J lost 5 bases; unmatched junction nucleotides: 12. The CDR3 covers 16 residues. The CDR3 DNA reads TGTGCCATCAGGGAACCGGGACTAGAATGGAACAATGAGCAGTTCTTC. It encodes CAIREPGLEWNNEQFF.

The J gene is TRBJ2-5, the V gene TRBV3-1 (or the pseudogene TRBV3-2); 8 bases are shared with TRBD2. The CDR3 spans 17 residues. J gave up 2 bases and V 3 bases, and 11 bases lay outside the gene matches. Germline values: CDR1 LGHDT, CDR2 YNNKEL (reference sequence). The CDR3 nucleotides read TGTGCCAGCAGCCAGGGAAATAGCGGGGTGACACAAGAGACCCAGTACTTC. This sequence encodes CASSQGNSGVTQETQYF.

V is TRBV11-2 and J is TRBJ1-4; D call uncertain. The germline V gene encodes CDR1 SGHAT and CDR2 FQNNGV. The V and J ends lost 1 base and 5 bases respectively, with 14 bases between them. The length of the CDR3 is 16 residues. The CDR3 reads CASSLGGVGQNEKLFF. The DNA of the CDR3 is TGTGCCAGCAGCTTAGGGGGAGTCGGCCAAAATGAAAAACTGTTTTTT.

V usage is TRBV9 and J usage is TRBJ1-1; no definite D call. The CDR3 spans 14 residues. From germline, CDR1 is SGDLS and CDR2 YYNGEE. V lost 3 bases to trimming and J lost 3 bases, with 12 bases between them. The CDR3: CASSGRFWDTEAFF. The CDR3, as DNA: TGTGCCAGCAGCGGGAGATTCTGGGACACTGAAGCTTTCTTT.

The chain couples TRBV27 to TRBJ1-2; 9 bases match TRBD1. V was clipped by 4 bases and J by 8 bases; unmatched bases: 8. Looked up from germline, CDR1 is MNHEY and CDR2 is SMNVEV (reference sequence). The CDR3 is 14 amino acids. CDR3 sequence: CASSYRTGVGGYTF. CDR3 DNA: TGTGCCAGCAGTTACCGGACAGGGGTAGGCGGCTACACCTTC.

The genes are TRBV12-3 or TRBV12-4 and TRBJ1-1; TRBD1 aligns across 9 bases. This CDR3 is 13 amino acids long. V shed 8 bases, J shed 5 bases, and the junction held 6 bases outside the gene matches. The CDR3 DNA is TGTGCCAGCGGGGACAGGGCGAAGACTGAAGCTTTCTTT. It codes for CASGDRAKTEAFF.

The V and J genes are TRBV19 and TRBJ1-1; TRBD1 agrees at 9 bases. The CDR3 extends over 17 amino acids. CDR1 is LNHDA and CDR2 is SQIVND in the germline V gene (reference sequence). V lost 3 bases and J lost 1; bases outside the gene matches: 9. CDR3 amino acids: CASSMLDRGYRNTEAFF. CDR3 in DNA: TGTGCCAGTAGTATGCTCGACAGGGGGTATCGGAACACTGAAGCTTTCTTT. Combining the CDR3 with reference TRBV19 and TRBJ1-1 gives the whole variable domain DGGITQSPKYLFRKEGQNVTLSCEQNLNHDAMYWYRQDPGQGLRLIYYSQIVNDFQKGDIAEGYSVSREKKESFPLTVTSAQKNPTAFYLCASSMLDRGYRNTEAFFGQGTRLTVV.

V and J are TRBV10-3 and TRBJ1-5; tentative D call: TRBD1 (6 bases). The germline V gene encodes CDR1 ENHRY and CDR2 SYGVKD. This CDR3 spans 15 amino acids. V was shortened by 3 bases and J by 2 bases, with 11 bases between the two germline ends. CDR3: CAISDHREGNQPQHF. The CDR3 DNA reads TGTGCCATCAGTGATCACAGGGAAGGCAATCAGCCCCAGCATTTT.

The chain couples TRBV4-1 to TRBJ2-3; 12 bases match TRBD2. The CDR3 has 16 amino acids. V shed 2 bases, J shed 3 bases, and the junction held 3 bases outside the gene matches. Germline V lookup: CDR1 MGHRA, CDR2 YSYEKL. The CDR3 sequence is CASSQLGTSGTDTQYF. The CDR3 DNA reads as TGCGCCAGCAGCCAATTGGGGACTAGCGGGACAGATACGCAGTATTTT.

The V call is TRBV7-8, the J call TRBJ1-2; a possible D gene is TRBD1 (6 bases). V shed 5 bases and J shed 6 bases, with 16 bases lying between them. Germline CDR1 reads SGHVS; CDR2 reads FQNEAQ. This CDR3 spans 14 amino acids. The CDR3 spells CASSPWSSGDGYTF. Here the CDR3 DNA reads TGTGCCAGCAGCCCCTGGTCCTCAGGGGATGGCTACACCTTC.

The CDR3 sequence: CASSLVQINEKLFF. CDR3 bases: TGTGCCAGCAGCTTGGTACAGATTAATGAAAAACTGTTTTTT. V usage is TRBV5-6 and J usage is TRBJ1-4; D unclear. Germline V gene data show CDR1 as SGHDT and CDR2 as YYEEEE. The CDR3 has 14 amino acids. Trimming cost V 0 bases and J 4 bases, with 7 bases left between them.

The chain joins TRBV10-3 to TRBJ1-1; no clear D gene. The CDR3 consists of 12 residues. Germline loops: CDR1 ENHRY, CDR2 SYGVKD. The V and J ends lost 4 bases and 5 bases respectively, with 8 bases between them. The CDR3 region is CAISAQRTEAFF. Written as DNA, the CDR3 is TGTGCCATCAGTGCTCAGAGGACTGAAGCTTTCTTT.

The CDR3 is CASSQDDRPGGYTF. The CDR3 coding sequence is TGTGCCAGCAGTCAGGATGACCGCCCGGGGGGCTACACCTTC. This chain uses TRBV4-2 with TRBJ1-2, with no clear D. V lost 6 bases and J 8 bases, leaving 19 bases between the germline ends. CDR3 size: 14 residues. Germline loops: CDR1 LGHNA, CDR2 YNFKEQ.

The rearrangement uses TRBV29-1 and TRBJ2-1, with D perhaps matching TRBD2 (5 bases). Trimming took 7 bases from V and 4 from J, leaving 17 bases between them. The V gene's germline CDR1 is SQVTM and CDR2 ANQGSEA. The CDR3 contains 14 residues. CDR3 bases: TGCAGCGCAGAGGCCGGGATGGAGTACAATGAGCAGTTCTTC. This codes for CSAEAGMEYNEQFF.

This chain connects TRBV2 to TRBJ1-1; D gene unclear. V was shortened by 3 bases and J by 4 bases, with 9 bases between the two germline ends. Germline V lookup: CDR1 SNHLY, CDR2 FYNNEI. The CDR3 sequence is 13 residues long. CDR3 bases: TGTGCCAGCAGTGATCGGGAGTCCACTGAAGCTTTCTTT. Protein sequence: CASSDRESTEAFF.

This clone was counted once. The chain couples TRBV6-2 or TRBV6-3 to TRBJ1-6; D possibly corresponds to TRBD1 (5 bases). The CDR3 spans 15 residues. V gave up 2 bases and J gave up 12 bases, with 17 bases separating them. The V gene's germline CDR1 is MNHEY and CDR2 SVGEGT. For the CDR3, the DNA is TGTGCCAGCAGTTACGGTGAAACCGCTCAGGGACCCCTCCACTTT. Translating it yields CASSYGETAQGPLHF.

The chain recombines TRBV4-1 with TRBJ2-5; 9 bases agree with TRBD2. The J segment lost 4 bases and the V segment lost 0 bases, leaving 6 bases of the junction unmatched. CDR3 length: 16 amino acids. Looked up from germline, CDR1 is MGHRA and CDR2 is YSYEKL. As DNA, the CDR3 is TGCGCCAGCAGCCAAGAATGGCGGGGGGGCACAGAGACCCAGTACTTC. It is translated as CASSQEWRGGTETQYF.

This chain links TRBV19 with TRBJ1-5; 8 bases align to TRBD1. V was pared by 5 bases and J by 7 bases, with 13 bases of the junction left unmatched. Germline lookup yields CDR1 LNHDA and CDR2 SQIVND (reference sequence). CDR3 length: 16 residues. CDR3 sequence: CASSPFQGQVRQPQHF. DNA for the CDR3: TGTGCCAGTAGTCCTTTTCAGGGACAGGTTCGGCAGCCCCAGCATTTT.

This clone was observed once. The rearrangement uses TRBV5-8 and TRBJ1-5, with a tentative D call TRBD1 (6 bases). CDR3 length equals 14 residues. Germline V gene data show CDR1 as SGHTS and CDR2 as YDEGEE. V gave up 1 base and J gave up 1 base, with 6 bases separating them. CDR3 sequence reads: CASSLTGSNQPQHF. CDR3 nucleotide sequence: TGTGCCAGCAGCTTGACAGGGAGCAATCAGCCCCAGCATTTT.

CDR3 region: CASSRYGTGGHNEQFF. CDR3 nucleotides: TGTGCCAGTAGTAGATACGGGACAGGGGGTCACAATGAGCAGTTCTTC. The V and J genes are TRBV19 and TRBJ2-1, with 11 bases lining up with TRBD1. V lost 4 bases, J lost 5 bases, and 7 bases stayed unmatched. Looked up from germline, CDR1 is LNHDA and CDR2 is SQIVND (reference sequence). The CDR3 length is 16 residues.

This clone was observed once. The sample has other DNA sequences that encode this CDR3 too. The V gene is TRBV3-1 (or the pseudogene TRBV3-2), the J gene TRBJ2-2; TRBD2 agrees at 7 bases. The CDR3 runs to 13 residues. Germline lookup yields CDR1 LGHDT and CDR2 YNNKEL (reference sequence). V gave up 4 bases and J gave up 4 bases; unmatched junction bases: 0. CDR3 region: CASSREGTGELFF. DNA for the CDR3: TGTGCCAGCAGCCGGGAGGGCACCGGGGAGCTGTTTTTT.

The chain is built from TRBV4-1 and TRBJ1-2; 7 bases match TRBD1. CDR1 and CDR2 from the germline V gene are MGHRA and YSYEKL. Trimming at V came to 4 bases and at J to 8 bases, leaving 7 bases not matched to a gene. This CDR3 has 13 amino acids. CDR3 bases: TGCGCCAGCAGCCCACAGGGGATGTACGGCTACACCTTC. Amino acid sequence: CASSPQGMYGYTF.

The genes are TRBV11-2 and TRBJ2-3, with 7 bases matching TRBD2. This CDR3 contains 15 residues. With V trimmed by 5 bases and J by 0 bases, 5 bases remained unmatched. From germline, CDR1 is SGHAT and CDR2 FQNNGV. The CDR3 loop reads CASSPRAGSTDTQYF. CDR3 sequence (DNA): TGTGCCAGCAGCCCCCGAGCGGGAAGCACAGATACGCAGTATTTT.

This chain joins TRBV29-1 and TRBJ1-2; the D is unclear. The CDR3 has 14 residues. From germline, CDR1 is SQVTM and CDR2 ANQGSEA. V lost 1 base, J lost 3 bases, and 12 bases lay in between. The CDR3 region has the DNA TGCAGCGTTGAAGTCCCTCCCAGTCACTATGGCTACACCTTC. This encodes CSVEVPPSHYGYTF.

The count of this clone is one. V gene TRBV3-1 (or the pseudogene TRBV3-2) combines with J gene TRBJ1-1, with TRBD1 matching 9 bases. The CDR3 is made up of 14 amino acids. The V gene's germline CDR1 is LGHDT and CDR2 YNNKEL (reference sequence). The ends lost 1 base at V and 8 bases at J; junction bases unmatched: 5. The CDR3 sequence is CASSQGGTGREAFF. CDR3 sequence (DNA): TGTGCCAGCAGCCAAGGGGGGACAGGGCGGGAAGCTTTCTTT.

V gene TRBV12-3 or TRBV12-4 combines with J gene TRBJ2-2; D unclear. This CDR3 has 13 amino acids. Trimming removed 5 bases from V and 8 bases from J, with 12 bases in between. CDR3 bases: TGTGCCAGCAGTCCCCTCTACTCGGGGGAGCTGTTTTTT. It specifies CASSPLYSGELFF.

The rearrangement links TRBV5-8 to TRBJ1-2; a weak D match, TRBD1 (5 bases). Germline V gene sequence: CDR1 SGHTS, CDR2 YDEGEE. Trimming removed 4 bases from V and 4 bases from J, with 14 bases in between. CDR3 length: 14 residues. CDR3 loop: CASSPGGWAYGYTF. CDR3 coding DNA: TGTGCCAGCAGCCCCGGGGGATGGGCCTATGGCTACACCTTC.